The present T cell receptor (beta chain) was sequenced within a study of graft-versus-host responses after intestinal transplantation (dated by TCRdb to about 2021). Background on the whole study: The transplants that recipients got were multivisceral, liver-intestinal, or isolated intestinal. To identify alloreactive clones, pre-transplant mixed lymphocyte reaction products were sequenced and compared with unstimulated pre-transplant donor and recipient T cells. The cohort enrolled 20 to 30 intestinal transplant recipients, one of whom was a retransplant, and a few patients without pretransplant specimens were excluded. Donor T cell macrochimerism was defined as a peak of at least 4% donor T cells among recipient peripheral blood mononuclear cells. Every recipient was given anti-thymocyte globulin induction, then maintenance tacrolimus and steroids for roughly three years. After intestinal transplantation, graft-versus-host and host-versus-graft alloreactive T cell clones were followed in the graft, circulation and bone marrow using bulk TCR-beta CDR3 sequencing. Instead of going to the commercial service, samples from a few later patients were sequenced in-house on an Illumina MiSeq and processed with MiXCR. Points the paper makes about the study in general: GvH clones turned up in recipient bone marrow, with some appearing earlier in ileal mucosa or blood, a pattern consistent with an intestinal mucosal origin. Early after transplant, peak levels of circulating GvH clones were associated with declines in HvG clones. High GvH to HvG T cell clonal ratios were observed in the allografts of patients with donor T cell macrochimerism. Conclusions were limited by the relatively low number and heterogeneity of intestinal transplant patients.

Library method: the immunoSEQ multiplex PCR assay. For most patients, genomic DNA was isolated with the Qiagen DNeasy Blood and Tissue Kit and sent frozen to Adaptive Biotechnologies for TCR sequencing. High-throughput TCR-beta CDR3 sequencing of genomic DNA from most patients was performed by Adaptive Biotechnologies. In the source study's methods: Adaptive's ImmunoSEQ software was the source of the TCR sequencing data for roughly 19 patients, while a few other patients were processed with MiXCR and VDJtools. CD4 versus CD8 sorting errors were corrected by removing sequences found in both subsets at a frequency ratio below 5:1. CDR3 nucleotide sequences shared between donor and recipient were removed because the origin of such sequences could not be assigned. Alloreactive clones required at least 2-fold expansion over unstimulated cells and minimum CFSE-low frequency of 0.002% (template counts) or 0.001% (read counts). A clone was considered mappable if detected in the sequenced pre-transplant spleen, lymph node, or MLR CFSE-low populations of the donor or recipient. The cumulative frequency of alloreactive clones was calculated as a percentage of all sequences, weighted by copy number. Sourced from immuneACCESS, this table was stored by TCRdb with only in-frame sequences that have V and J called. A share of the clones is absent; for the studies checked, an unresolved V gene accounts for under half, and the remainder has no known explanation. The V and J calls and clone size come from that table; D and trimming were worked out from the DNA. The sample table lists more than 65,000 clones, approximately 90% of them with a count of one. 7.6% of the sample is held by the ten biggest clonotypes.

About this clone itself: The clone's antigen remains unknown. No qualities accompany the bases; no much larger clone lies one base away.

What this sample's time point label stands for: cells obtained before transplantation from donor or recipient. CD3+CD4+ and CD3+CD8+ populations were FACS-sorted from unstimulated pre-transplant donor and recipient cells taken from spleen or lymph nodes. Here V drops 2 bases and J drops 0 bases, and the junction holds 0 bases not matched to any gene. Including the terminal cysteine and phenylalanine, the CDR3 comprises 16 residues. Of the read, only the CDR3 DNA is kept; its 48 bases are in frame from base 1. The germline V gene (reference sequence) sets CDR1 to SGHNT and CDR2 to YYREEE. The input for sequencing was unstimulated CD8+ T cells sorted from spleen or lymph node cells, taken before transplant. The rearrangement combines TRBV5-4 with TRBJ2-1, and TRBD2 aligns with 12 junction nucleotides. This clonotype was obtained from a human donor who was the organ donor for an intestinal transplant. The CDR3 corresponds to CASSLLAGGSYNEQFF. The nucleotide sequence is TGTGCCAGCAGCTTACTAGCGGGGGGCTCCTACAATGAGCAGTTCTTC.